This TCR beta chain is drawn from a study of cytomegalovirus exposure and HLA in healthy donors. Primers for the PCR totalled 60 Vbeta and 13 Jbeta. This table comes from immunoSEQ multiplex PCR, and its TCRdb copy is limited to in-frame clones, with some not included. The sample includes 200,000 to 250,000 clones, roughly 81% of them seen just once. Study-level results: As a later analysis revealed, most CMV-associated TCR beta chains appeared HLA-restricted. In a later analysis, across HLA loci, associated TCR counts were highest for DRB1, lowest for HLA-C.

About this clone itself: Antigen: not known. This specimen includes other DNA sequences encoding the same CDR3.

The CDR3 covers 16 residues. With 0 bases clipped from V and 2 bases from J, the junction kept 5 bases outside the gene matches. Germline lookup yields CDR1 SGHRS and CDR2 YFSETQ. Sequenced input: PBMCs. The TCR comes from a girl aged 2-10 years in good health and CMV-seronegative. The V and J genes are TRBV5-1 and TRBJ2-3; 8 nucleotides line up with TRBD1. CDR3 sequence reads: CASSLVAGGPTDTQYF. The CDR3 bases are TGCGCCAGCAGCTTGGTGGCAGGGGGCCCCACAGATACGCAGTATTTT.